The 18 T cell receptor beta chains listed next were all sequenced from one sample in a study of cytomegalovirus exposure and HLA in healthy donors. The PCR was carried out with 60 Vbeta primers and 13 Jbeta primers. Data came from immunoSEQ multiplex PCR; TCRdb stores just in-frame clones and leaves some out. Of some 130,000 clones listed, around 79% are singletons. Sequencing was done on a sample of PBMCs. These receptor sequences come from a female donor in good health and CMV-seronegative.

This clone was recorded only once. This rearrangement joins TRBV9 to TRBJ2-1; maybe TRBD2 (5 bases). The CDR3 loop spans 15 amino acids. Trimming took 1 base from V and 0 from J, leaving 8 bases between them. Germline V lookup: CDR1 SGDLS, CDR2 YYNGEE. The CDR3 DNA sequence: TGTGCCAGCAGCGTACGGGAATTCTCCTACAATGAGCAGTTCTTC. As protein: CASSVREFSYNEQFF.

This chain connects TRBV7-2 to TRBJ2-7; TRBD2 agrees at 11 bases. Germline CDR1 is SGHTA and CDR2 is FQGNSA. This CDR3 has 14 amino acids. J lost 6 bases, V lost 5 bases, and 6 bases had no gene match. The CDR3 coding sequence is TGTGCCAGCAGCAATAGCGGGGGGGCCTCCGAGCAGTACTTC. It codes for CASSNSGGASEQYF.

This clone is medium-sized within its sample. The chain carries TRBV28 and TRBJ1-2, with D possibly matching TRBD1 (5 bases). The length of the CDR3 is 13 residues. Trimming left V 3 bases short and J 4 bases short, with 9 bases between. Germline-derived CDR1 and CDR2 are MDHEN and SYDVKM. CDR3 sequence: CASSLPGGYGYTF. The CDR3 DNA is TGTGCCAGCAGTTTGCCGGGGGGCTATGGCTACACCTTC.

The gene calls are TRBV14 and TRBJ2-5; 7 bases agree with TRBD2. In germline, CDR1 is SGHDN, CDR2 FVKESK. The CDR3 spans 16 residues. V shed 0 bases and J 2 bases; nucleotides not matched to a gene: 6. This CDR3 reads CASSQERGLLQETQYF. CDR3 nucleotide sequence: TGTGCCAGCAGCCAAGAAAGGGGACTACTTCAAGAGACCCAGTACTTC.

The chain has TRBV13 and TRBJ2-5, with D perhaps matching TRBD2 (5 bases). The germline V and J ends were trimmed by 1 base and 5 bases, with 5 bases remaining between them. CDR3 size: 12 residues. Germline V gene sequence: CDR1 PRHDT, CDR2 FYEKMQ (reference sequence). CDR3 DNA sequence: TGTGCCAGCAGCTTAGCGGGGGAGACCCAGTACTTC. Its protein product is CASSLAGETQYF. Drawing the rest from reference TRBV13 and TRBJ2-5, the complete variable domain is AAGVIQSPRHLIKEKRETATLKCYPIPRHDTVYWYQQGPGQDPQFLISFYEKMQSDKGSIPDRFSAQQFSDYHSELNMSSLELGDSALYFCASSLAGETQYFGPGTRLLVL.

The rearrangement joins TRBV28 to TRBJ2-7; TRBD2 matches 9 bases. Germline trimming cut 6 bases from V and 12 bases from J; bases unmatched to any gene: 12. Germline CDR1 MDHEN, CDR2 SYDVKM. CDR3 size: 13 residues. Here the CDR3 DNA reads TGTGCCAGCAGCCCGCCGGGACTAGCTCTCGGGTACTTC. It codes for CASSPPGLALGYF. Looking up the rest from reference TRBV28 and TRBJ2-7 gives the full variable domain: DVKVTQSSRYLVKRTGEKVFLECVQDMDHENMFWYRQDPGLGLRLIYFSYDVKMKEKGDIPEGYSVSREKKERFSLILESASTNQTSMYLCASSPPGLALGYFGPGTRLTVT.

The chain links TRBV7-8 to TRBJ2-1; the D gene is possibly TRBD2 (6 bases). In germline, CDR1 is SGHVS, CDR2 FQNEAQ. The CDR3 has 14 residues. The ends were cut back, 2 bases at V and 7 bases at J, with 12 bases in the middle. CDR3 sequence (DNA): TGTGCCAGCAGCTTACTAGCGCGGTTTAATGAGCAGTTCTTC. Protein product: CASSLLARFNEQFF.

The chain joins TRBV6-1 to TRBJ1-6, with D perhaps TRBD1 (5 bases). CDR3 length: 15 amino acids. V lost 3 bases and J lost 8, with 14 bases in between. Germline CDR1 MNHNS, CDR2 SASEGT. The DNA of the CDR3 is TGTGCCAGCAGTGATACCAGGGTGGGTTATTCACCCCTCCACTTT. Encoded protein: CASSDTRVGYSPLHF.

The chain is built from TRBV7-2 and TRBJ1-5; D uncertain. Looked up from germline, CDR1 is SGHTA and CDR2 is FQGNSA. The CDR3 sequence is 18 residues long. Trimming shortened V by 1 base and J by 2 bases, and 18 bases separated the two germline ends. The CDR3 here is CASSLGVGGRKGNQPQHF. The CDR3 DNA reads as TGTGCCAGCAGCTTAGGGGTTGGAGGGCGTAAGGGCAATCAGCCCCAGCATTTT.

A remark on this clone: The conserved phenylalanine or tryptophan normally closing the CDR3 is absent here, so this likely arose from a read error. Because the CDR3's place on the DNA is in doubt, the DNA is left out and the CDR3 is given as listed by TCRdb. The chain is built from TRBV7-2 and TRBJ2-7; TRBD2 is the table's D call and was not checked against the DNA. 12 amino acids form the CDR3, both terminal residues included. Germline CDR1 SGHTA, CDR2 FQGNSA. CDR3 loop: CASSPGTSGRAD.

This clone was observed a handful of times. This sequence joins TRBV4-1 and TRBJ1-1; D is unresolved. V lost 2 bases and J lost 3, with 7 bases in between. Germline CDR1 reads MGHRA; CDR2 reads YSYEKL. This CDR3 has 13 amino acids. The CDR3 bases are TGCGCCAGCAGCCAACCAGGTTACACTGAAGCTTTCTTT. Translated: CASSQPGYTEAFF.

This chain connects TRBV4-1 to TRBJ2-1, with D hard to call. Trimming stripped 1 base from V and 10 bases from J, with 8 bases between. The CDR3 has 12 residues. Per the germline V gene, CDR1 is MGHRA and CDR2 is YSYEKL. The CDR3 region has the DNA TGCGCCAGCAGCCAAGTTGGGCGAGAGCAGTTCTTC. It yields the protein CASSQVGREQFF.

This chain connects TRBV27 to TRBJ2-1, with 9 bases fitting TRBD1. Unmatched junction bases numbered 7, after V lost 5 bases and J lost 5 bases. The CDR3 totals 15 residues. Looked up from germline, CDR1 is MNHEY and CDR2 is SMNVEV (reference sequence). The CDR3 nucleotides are TGTGCCAGCAGTCTAAGGGACAGGGCCCACAATGAGCAGTTCTTC. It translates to CASSLRDRAHNEQFF.

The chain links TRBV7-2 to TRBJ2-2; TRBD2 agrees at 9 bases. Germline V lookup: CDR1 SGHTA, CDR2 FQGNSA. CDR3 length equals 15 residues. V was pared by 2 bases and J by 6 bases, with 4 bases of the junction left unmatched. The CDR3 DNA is TGTGCCAGCAGCTTAAGAGCGGGGGGTCCCGGGGAGCTGTTTTTT. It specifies CASSLRAGGPGELFF.

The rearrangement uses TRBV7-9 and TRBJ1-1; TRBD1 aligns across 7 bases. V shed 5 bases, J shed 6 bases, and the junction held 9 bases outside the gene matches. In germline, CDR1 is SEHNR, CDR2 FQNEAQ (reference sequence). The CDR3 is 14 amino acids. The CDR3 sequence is CASSLARGRAEAFF. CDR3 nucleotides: TGTGCCAGCAGCCTCGCAAGGGGGCGGGCTGAAGCTTTCTTT.

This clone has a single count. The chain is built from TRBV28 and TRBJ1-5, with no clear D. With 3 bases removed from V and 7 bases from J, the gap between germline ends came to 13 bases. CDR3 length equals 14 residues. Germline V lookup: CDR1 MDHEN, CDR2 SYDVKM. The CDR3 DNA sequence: TGTGCCAGCAGTTTGATCCGCCTGAGGCAGCCCCAGCATTTT. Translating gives CASSLIRLRQPQHF. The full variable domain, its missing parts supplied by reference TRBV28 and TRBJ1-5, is DVKVTQSSRYLVKRTGEKVFLECVQDMDHENMFWYRQDPGLGLRLIYFSYDVKMKEKGDIPEGYSVSREKKERFSLILESASTNQTSMYLCASSLIRLRQPQHFGDGTRLSIL.

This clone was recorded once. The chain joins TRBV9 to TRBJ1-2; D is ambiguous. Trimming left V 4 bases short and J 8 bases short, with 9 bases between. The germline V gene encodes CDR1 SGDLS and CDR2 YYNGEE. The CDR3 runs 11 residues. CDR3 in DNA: TGTGCCAGCAGCCCCGGGTGGGGCTACACCTTC. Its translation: CASSPGWGYTF.

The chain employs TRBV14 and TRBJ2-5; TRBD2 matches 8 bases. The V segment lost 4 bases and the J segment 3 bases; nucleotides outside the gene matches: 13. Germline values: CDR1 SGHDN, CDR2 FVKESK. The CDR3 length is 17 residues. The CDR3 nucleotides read TGTGCCAGCAGCCCCGGGAGTCGGGGGGGCCGAAAAGAGACCCAGTACTTC. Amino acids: CASSPGSRGGRKETQYF.